This TCR beta chain was identified during a study of blood T cell repertoires in COVID-19. Study-level information: PBMCs, B-cell-depleted T cells, or T cells were the source of the cDNA or gDNA that made up the material.

Original methodology: Amplification of reference gene primers was used by the study to estimate nucleated cell counts. Here immunoSEQ multiplex PCR was the method, and the copy in TCRdb shows in-frame clones only, minus some. For V, J and clone size, that table is used; D and trimming come from the DNA. The sample holds 220,000 or so clones, 86% seen once. The CDR3 is 12 amino acids. Looked up from germline, CDR1 is MDHEN and CDR2 is SYDVKM. Trimming took 7 bases from V and 2 from J, leaving 3 bases between them. The sequence was obtained from a woman in her 50s who had recovered from COVID-19. The sample consisted of PBMCs or T cells enriched from blood (not recorded which). The chain has TRBV28 and TRBJ1-6; D gene ambiguous. The DNA of the CDR3 is TGTGCCAGCAAGCCCTATAATTCACCCCTCCACTTT. This encodes CASKPYNSPLHF.